The clone carrying this T cell receptor (beta chain) was seen once. In the study's own analysis: Scientists estimated how many nucleated cells there were by amplifying reference gene primers. The data were produced by immunoSEQ multiplex PCR, yet TCRdb's version contains in-frame clones alone and is incomplete. From that table come the V and J calls and clone size; the DNA was used to work out D and trimming. Here the sample spans more than 85,000 clones, roughly 90% being singletons. This specimen belongs to a study of blood T cell repertoires in COVID-19. Study-wide background: PBMCs, B-cell-depleted T cells, or T cells provided the cDNA or gDNA that made up the material.

The CDR3 has 15 residues. J lost 4 bases, V lost 2 bases, and 3 bases had no gene match. From germline, CDR1 is MDHEN and CDR2 SYDVKM. The chain combines TRBV28 with TRBJ2-1, with 9 bases matching TRBD2. This receptor was obtained from a man in his sixties with acute or convalescent COVID-19. The sample taken for sequencing was peripheral blood. For the CDR3, the DNA is TGTGCCAGCAGTTTAGGACTAGCGTCGTACAATGAGCAGTTCTTC. Translated: CASSLGLASYNEQFF.